The next 7 T cell receptor beta chains were all read from a single sample in a study of spatial heterogeneity in lung cancer. The sample's time point: sample taken at primary tumor resection. Material for sequencing was whole RNA from tumor, nontumor lung or frozen PBMC, left unsorted. Each CDR3 protein gets one entry after TCRdb re-called the 5' RACE reads with MiXCR. The sample holds over 75,000 distinct CDR3 sequences; approximately 18% are singletons and the top ten take roughly 6%. This sample comprised PBMCs, obtained at surgery. The source of these receptors is a male donor with early-stage non-small cell lung cancer.

Worth noting for this clonotype: The junction departs from the called germline gene at one end, perhaps through a read error. This sequence joins TRBV12-3 or TRBV12-4 and TRBJ2-3; D not certain. The CDR3 runs 16 residues. The DNA for the CDR3 is TGTGCCAGCAGTTTAGCGGGATTTCCTGGTACAGATACGCGGTATTTT. Amino acid sequence: CASSLAGFPGTDTRYF.

CDR3 loop: CATSIGTGDGYTF. CDR3 sequence (DNA): TGTGCCACCAGTATCGGGACAGGGGATGGCTACACCTTC. The V call is TRBV24-1, the J call TRBJ1-2, with 10 positions matching TRBD1. The CDR3 contains 13 residues. Germline-derived CDR1 and CDR2 are KGHDR and SFDVKD. Germline trimming cut 6 bases from V and 6 bases from J; bases unmatched to any gene: 3.

This rearrangement joins TRBV29-1 to TRBJ2-5, with 7 nucleotides matching TRBD2. The CDR3 loop spans 15 amino acids. The trim removed 2 bases at V and 1 base at J, leaving 7 bases unmatched. Germline CDR1 SQVTM, CDR2 ANQGSEA. CDR3 region: CSVEPASGPQETQYF. The CDR3 DNA sequence: TGCAGCGTTGAACCGGCTAGCGGCCCCCAAGAGACCCAGTACTTC.

Ten or more counts support this clonotype. The chain recombines TRBV12-3 or TRBV12-4 with TRBJ1-1, with D perhaps matching TRBD1 (5 bases). Trimming took off 4 bases at V and 11 bases at J, with 14 bases between the two ends. The CDR3 sequence is 12 residues long. CDR3 nucleotide sequence: TGTGCCAGCAGTTCAGGGCCACTTGGGGCTTTCTTT. Its translation is CASSSGPLGAFF.

There are a few counts of this clonotype. The CDR3 DNA is TGTGCCAGCAGCGTAGGTCACAGGGGATTCACTGAAGCTTTCTTT. This translates into CASSVGHRGFTEAFF. The chain joins TRBV9 to TRBJ1-1, with TRBD1 matching 7 bases. Losses at the gene ends were 0 bases for V and 4 bases for J; bases not matched to a gene: 6. The CDR3 sequence is 15 residues long. CDR1 SGDLS and CDR2 YYNGEE come from the germline V gene.

This chain uses TRBV12-3 or TRBV12-4 with TRBJ2-3; 12 nucleotides align to TRBD1. The CDR3 extends over 15 amino acids. V shed 6 bases and J 4 bases; nucleotides not matched to a gene: 5. CDR3 loop: CASSPGTGGADTQYF. CDR3 DNA sequence: TGTGCCAGCAGCCCAGGGACAGGGGGCGCAGATACGCAGTATTTT.

As regards this clonotype: Since a much larger clone is just one base distant, this may be a read error. This sequence joins TRBV18 and TRBJ1-4; weak D call: TRBD1 (6 bases). CDR1 and CDR2 from the germline V gene are KGHSH and LQKENI. The CDR3 is 13 residues long. The CDR3 spells CASSPAQGEKLSF. DNA for the CDR3: TGTGCCAGCTCACCTGCACAGGGTGAAAAACTGTCTTTT.